These 14 T cell receptor beta chains were sequenced from one sample in a study of cytomegalovirus exposure and HLA in healthy donors. The protocol was immunoSEQ multiplex PCR, while the TCRdb copy is restricted to in-frame clones and leaves out a portion. The sample comprises about 150,000 clones, roughly 90% of which are singletons, and 20% to 25% rests with the top ten. The sample consisted of PBMCs. Every receptor here comes from a man aged 18 to 29 in good health and CMV-seropositive.

V is TRBV5-1 and J is TRBJ2-7; perhaps TRBD2 as D (6 bases). From germline, CDR1 is SGHRS and CDR2 YFSETQ. V was trimmed by 4 bases and J by 0 bases, leaving 14 bases between them. CDR3 length equals 15 residues. As DNA, the CDR3 is TGCGCCAGCAGCGCGGGGACTTCCTCCTCCTACGAGCAGTACTTC. Translating gives CASSAGTSSSYEQYF.

This clone has a handful of counts. This sequence joins TRBV19 and TRBJ1-6, with TRBD1 matching 8 bases. Germline CDR1 LNHDA, CDR2 SQIVND (reference sequence). V dropped 3 bases and J dropped 7; count of bases not matched to a gene: 5. The CDR3 has 15 residues. The CDR3 sequence is CASSMRDRPNSPLHF. As DNA, the CDR3 is TGTGCCAGTAGTATGAGGGACAGGCCGAATTCACCCCTCCACTTT.

The chain employs TRBV13 and TRBJ2-7, with D possibly being TRBD2 (5 bases). The length of the CDR3 is 14 residues. Germline values: CDR1 PRHDT, CDR2 FYEKMQ (reference sequence). Trimming left V 1 base short and J 1 base short, with 8 bases between. DNA for the CDR3: TGTGCCAGCAGCTTAGAAGGCGGGTCCTACGAGCAGTACTTC. Encoded protein: CASSLEGGSYEQYF.

This clone turned up a few times. Sequence at one end of the junction differs from germline and may be a read error. The chain recombines TRBV7-2 with TRBJ1-3, with a possible D match to TRBD1 (5 bases). In germline, CDR1 is SGHTA, CDR2 FQGNSA. This CDR3 region has 15 residues. This CDR3 is CASSPGQYNGHTIYF. The CDR3 bases are TGTGCCAGCAGCCCTGGACAATATAATGGACACACCATATATTTT.

In the case of this clone: The identical CDR3 is also encoded by other nucleotide sequences in the sample. The chain combines TRBV6-5 with TRBJ2-3; 7 nucleotides line up with TRBD1. This CDR3 spans 13 amino acids. The germline gives CDR1 MNHEY, CDR2 SVGAGI. The ends lost 6 bases at V and 4 bases at J; junction bases unmatched: 4. CDR3: CASRVGGADTQYF. The CDR3 DNA reads TGTGCCAGCAGGGTAGGGGGCGCAGATACGCAGTATTTT.

This chain joins TRBV5-5 and TRBJ1-2, with D maybe TRBD1 (5 bases). V was pared by 2 bases and J by 4 bases, with 6 bases between. The CDR3 is 12 amino acids. Germline assignment: CDR1 SGHKS and CDR2 YYEKEE (reference sequence). CDR3 region: CASSFQGYGYTF. CDR3 nucleotide sequence: TGTGCCAGCAGCTTCCAGGGCTATGGCTACACCTTC.

This chain links TRBV11-2 with TRBJ1-4; D is possibly TRBD1 (5 bases). Germline V gene lookup returns CDR1 SGHAT and CDR2 FQNNGV. The CDR3 is 14 residues long. With 3 bases removed from V and 2 bases from J, the gap between germline ends came to 7 bases. CDR3 in DNA: TGTGCCAGCAGCTTTGCAGGGACTAATGAAAAACTGTTTTTT. It translates to CASSFAGTNEKLFF.

The chain has TRBV19 and TRBJ2-5, with TRBD2 identical over 9 bases. The ends lost 4 bases at V and 4 bases at J; junction bases unmatched: 4. CDR3 length equals 14 residues. Germline values: CDR1 LNHDA, CDR2 SQIVND (reference sequence). The CDR3 is CASSTIAGAETQYF. DNA of the CDR3: TGTGCCAGTAGTACCATAGCGGGAGCAGAGACCCAGTACTTC.

The rearrangement joins TRBV19 to TRBJ1-2; D remains unclear. This CDR3 contains 15 residues. CDR1 is LNHDA, CDR2 SQIVND, per germline (reference sequence). Trimming stripped 6 bases from V and 0 bases from J, with 14 bases between. CDR3 coding DNA: TGTGCCAGTAGCGGGAGTCTGGCAACTAACTATGGCTACACCTTC. This gives the protein CASSGSLATNYGYTF.

The CDR3: CASSLGRLADYEQYF. CDR3 nucleotides: TGTGCCAGCAGCTTAGGTCGGCTAGCGGACTACGAGCAGTACTTC. The rearrangement joins TRBV11-2 to TRBJ2-7, with 7 bases that match TRBD2. Per the germline V gene, CDR1 is SGHAT and CDR2 is FQNNGV. J lost 3 bases, V lost 1 base, and 6 bases had no gene match. The CDR3 is 15 amino acids.

V and J are TRBV5-1 and TRBJ2-7; 9 bases match TRBD1. CDR1 is SGHRS, CDR2 YFSETQ, per germline. CDR3 length equals 16 residues. The ends lost 3 bases at V and 5 bases at J; junction bases unmatched: 12. DNA of the CDR3: TGCGCCAGCAGCTCAAGACCGACAGGGGGTGAGGACGAGCAGTACTTC. This encodes CASSSRPTGGEDEQYF.

This chain links TRBV9 with TRBJ2-1; D may be TRBD1 (5 bases). Germline CDR1 is SGDLS and CDR2 is YYNGEE. The V gene lost 0 bases and the J gene lost 10 bases, with 11 bases spanning the gap. The CDR3 loop spans 13 amino acids. CDR3 sequence (DNA): TGTGCCAGCAGCGTAGCAGGGCTCAGGGAGCAGTTCTTC. Translated: CASSVAGLREQFF.

V and J are TRBV27 and TRBJ2-3, with 10 bases aligning to TRBD1. The V and J ends lost 3 bases and 5 bases, in that order; junction bases with no gene match: 2. The CDR3 sequence is 14 residues long. Germline V gives CDR1 MNHEY, CDR2 SMNVEV (reference sequence). CDR3 region: CASSFGTGVDTQYF. Written as DNA, the CDR3 is TGTGCCAGCAGTTTTGGGACAGGGGTAGATACGCAGTATTTT.

This sequence joins TRBV7-3 and TRBJ2-1, with 9 bases fitting TRBD2. The ends lost 5 bases at V and 7 bases at J; junction bases unmatched: 12. Per the germline V gene, CDR1 is SGHTA and CDR2 is FQGTGA. The CDR3 totals 16 residues. The CDR3 bases are TGTGCCAGCAGCCCGATAGCGGGAGCCGGTCGGAATGAGCAGTTCTTC. Its protein product is CASSPIAGAGRNEQFF.